A single sample is the source of the 16 T cell receptor beta chains below, sequenced in a study of blood T cell repertoires in COVID-19. TCRdb's copy holds only in-frame clones and misses some; the assay was immunoSEQ multiplex PCR. The sample has around 70,000 clones; roughly 90% are singletons. The specimen sequenced was peripheral blood. These receptors all stem from a human donor in a cohort sampled during active COVID-19.

The chain recombines TRBV5-1 with TRBJ2-2; 9 nucleotides agree with TRBD2. Germline loops: CDR1 SGHRS, CDR2 YFSETQ. V shed 0 bases, J shed 6 bases, and the junction held 12 bases outside the gene matches. This CDR3 has 18 amino acids. The CDR3: CASSLAVAGDTNPGELFF. CDR3 nucleotides: TGCGCCAGCAGCTTGGCGGTAGCGGGAGACACCAATCCCGGGGAGCTGTTTTTT.

This clone showed up just a few times. The rearrangement joins TRBV24-1 to TRBJ2-2; D is possibly TRBD1 (6 bases). With 9 bases removed from V and 0 bases from J, the gap between germline ends came to 10 bases. Germline V lookup: CDR1 KGHDR, CDR2 SFDVKD. The CDR3 runs to 14 residues. CDR3 protein: CATGRDTNTGELFF. DNA for the CDR3: TGTGCCACCGGCCGGGACACGAACACCGGGGAGCTGTTTTTT.

This clone was seen a single time. This chain joins TRBV12-3 or TRBV12-4 and TRBJ1-2, with 7 bases identical to TRBD1. The J segment lost 6 bases and the V segment lost 5 bases, leaving 6 bases of the junction unmatched. The CDR3 extends over 13 amino acids. The CDR3 loop reads CASSRDSFDGYTF. CDR3 nucleotide sequence: TGTGCCAGCAGTCGGGACAGTTTCGATGGCTACACCTTC.

The chain uses TRBV19 and TRBJ2-2; 7 nucleotides agree with TRBD1. The CDR3 spans 15 residues. The germline CDR1 and CDR2 sequences are LNHDA and SQIVND (reference sequence). Trimming removed 2 bases from V and 1 base from J; junction bases left unmatched: 1. The CDR3 spells CASSISGGNTGELFF. Written as DNA, the CDR3 is TGTGCCAGTAGTATATCAGGGGGGAACACCGGGGAGCTGTTTTTT.

The chain carries TRBV28 and TRBJ2-3, with 10 bases matching TRBD2. The CDR3 runs 14 residues. V shed 3 bases and J 6 bases; nucleotides not matched to a gene: 3. Germline V gene data show CDR1 as MDHEN and CDR2 as SYDVKM. The CDR3 region has the DNA TGTGCCAGCAGTTTCAGCGGGAGGGCGGATACGCAGTATTTT. Protein: CASSFSGRADTQYF.

This clone appeared a few times. This chain joins TRBV5-1 and TRBJ1-6, with D possibly TRBD1 on 5 matching bases. Deletions cut 0 bases from V and 9 bases from J, with 10 bases between. This CDR3 region has 14 residues. Germline values: CDR1 SGHRS, CDR2 YFSETQ. In DNA, the CDR3 is TGCGCCAGCAGCTTGGGACAGCAGGGTTCACCCCTCCACTTT. Residues: CASSLGQQGSPLHF.

This clone was seen a single time. This chain connects TRBV28 to TRBJ2-1; perhaps TRBD2 as D (6 bases). Trimming left V 4 bases short and J 8 bases short, with 18 bases between. Germline assignment: CDR1 MDHEN and CDR2 SYDVKM. There are 15 residues in the CDR3. CDR3 DNA: TGTGCCAGCAGTTCCATGACTAGTTACATCGATGAGCAGTTCTTC. Protein: CASSSMTSYIDEQFF.

The chain joins TRBV4-3 to TRBJ2-7, with TRBD1 as a possible D gene (6 bases). The CDR3 is 14 amino acids. CDR1 and CDR2 from the germline V gene are LGHNA and YSLEER. Trimming shortened V by 0 bases and J by 3 bases, and 9 bases separated the two germline ends. CDR3 residues: CASSQETGYYEQYF. Written as DNA, the CDR3 is TGCGCCAGCAGCCAAGAAACAGGGTACTACGAGCAGTACTTC.

The chain has TRBV4-3 and TRBJ1-4, with 8 positions matching TRBD1. The CDR3 loop spans 15 amino acids. V lost 0 bases and J lost 7; bases outside the gene matches: 4. Germline V lookup: CDR1 LGHNA, CDR2 YSLEER. This CDR3 is CASSQDSGGGEKLFF. The CDR3 nucleotides read TGCGCCAGCAGCCAAGATTCAGGGGGCGGTGAAAAACTGTTTTTT.

The rearrangement joins TRBV4-2 to TRBJ2-7; 9 bases align to TRBD2. Trimming took 0 bases from V and 1 from J; bases not matched to a gene: 10. The CDR3 totals 18 residues. The germline gives CDR1 LGHNA, CDR2 YNFKEQ. For the CDR3, the DNA is TGTGCCAGCAGCCAAGATGGTGGGCCTAGCGGGACATCCTACGAGCAGTACTTC. It specifies CASSQDGGPSGTSYEQYF.

The rearrangement links TRBV4-1 to TRBJ1-5; D not certain. The CDR3 sequence is 14 residues long. Trimming removed 6 bases at V and 3 bases at J, with 12 bases between. Germline-derived CDR1 and CDR2 are MGHRA and YSYEKL. The CDR3 sequence: CASSKIGLNQPQHF. The CDR3 coding sequence is TGCGCCAGCAGTAAGATAGGACTCAATCAGCCCCAGCATTTT.

V gene TRBV12-3 or TRBV12-4 combines with J gene TRBJ2-5, with D possibly matching TRBD1 (6 bases). The V gene lost 4 bases and the J gene lost 5 bases, with 11 bases spanning the gap. The CDR3 is made up of 13 amino acids. The CDR3 region is CASSYLGAETQYF. CDR3 coding DNA: TGTGCCAGCAGTTACTTGGGGGCTGAGACCCAGTACTTC.

The chain joins TRBV5-4 to TRBJ2-3; 9 positions agree with TRBD2. Trimming took 2 bases from V and 1 from J; bases not matched to a gene: 5. The CDR3 has 16 residues. Germline CDR1 is SGHNT and CDR2 is YYREEE (reference sequence). The DNA of the CDR3 is TGTGCCAGCAGCTTTAAGCGGGAGGCGGGCACAGATACGCAGTATTTT. This translates into CASSFKREAGTDTQYF.

A note on this clone: Distinct nucleotide sequences in the sample also encode this CDR3. The chain uses TRBV18 and TRBJ2-7, with TRBD2 identical over 7 bases. Germline CDR1 reads KGHSH; CDR2 reads LQKENI. The CDR3 is 14 residues long. V shed 3 bases and J 1 base; nucleotides not matched to a gene: 3. This CDR3 is CASSPSGISYEQYF. CDR3 coding DNA: TGTGCCAGCTCACCGAGCGGGATTTCCTACGAGCAGTACTTC. The variable domain in full, with the rest retrieved from reference TRBV18 and TRBJ2-7, is NAGVMQNPRHLVRRRGQEARLRCSPMKGHSHVYWYRQLPEEGLKFMVYLQKENIIDESGMPKERFSAEFPKEGPSILRIQQVVRGDSAAYFCASSPSGISYEQYFGPGTRLTVT.

This sequence joins TRBV6-1 and TRBJ1-6; possibly TRBD1 for D (5 bases). Germline V gene lookup returns CDR1 MNHNS and CDR2 SASEGT. There are 18 residues in the CDR3. Trimming took 0 bases from V and 5 from J, leaving 17 bases between them. As DNA, the CDR3 is TGTGCCAGCAGTGAAGCGCCGGGACTTACAGCCAATAATTCACCCCTCCACTTT. Amino acid sequence: CASSEAPGLTANNSPLHF.

The rearrangement joins TRBV7-2 to TRBJ2-7; 9 nucleotides agree with TRBD2. The ends lost 3 bases at V and 5 bases at J; junction bases unmatched: 2. The CDR3 contains 13 residues. Germline CDR1 reads SGHTA; CDR2 reads FQGNSA. CDR3 sequence (DNA): TGTGCCAGCAGCTTGCAGCGGGAGGACGAGCAGTACTTC. Its translation: CASSLQREDEQYF.